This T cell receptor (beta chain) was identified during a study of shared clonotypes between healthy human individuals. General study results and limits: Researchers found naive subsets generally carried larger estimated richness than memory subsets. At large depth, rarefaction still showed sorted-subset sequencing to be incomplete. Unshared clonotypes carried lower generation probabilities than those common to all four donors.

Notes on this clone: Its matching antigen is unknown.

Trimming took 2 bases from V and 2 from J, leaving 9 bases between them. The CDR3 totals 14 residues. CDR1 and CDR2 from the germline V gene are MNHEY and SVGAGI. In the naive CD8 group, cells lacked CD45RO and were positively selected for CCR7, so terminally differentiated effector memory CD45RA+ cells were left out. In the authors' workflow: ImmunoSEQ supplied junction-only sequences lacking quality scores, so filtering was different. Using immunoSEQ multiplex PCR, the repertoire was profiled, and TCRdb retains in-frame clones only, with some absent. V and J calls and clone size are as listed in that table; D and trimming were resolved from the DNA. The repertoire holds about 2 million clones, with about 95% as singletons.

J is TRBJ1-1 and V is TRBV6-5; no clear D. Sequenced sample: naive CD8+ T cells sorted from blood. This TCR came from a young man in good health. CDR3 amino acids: CASSYLAGNTEAFF. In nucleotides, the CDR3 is TGTGCCAGCAGTTACCTTGCAGGTAACACTGAAGCTTTCTTT.